The clone carrying this T cell receptor (beta chain) has more than one count but fewer than ten. The antigen is unknown. Treatment noted: approximately 10-day PBMC culture with coronavirus spike peptide pools or control peptides (ViraFEST assay). Cultures got half-medium changes with IL-2 on days 3 and 7. The ends lost 3 bases at V and 4 bases at J; junction bases unmatched: 5. The germline V gene encodes CDR1 WSHSY and CDR2 SAAADI. This CDR3 has 14 residues. Sequence data for DNA of cultured CD4+ T cells were generated by the Oncomine TCR Beta short-read assay. TCRdb reprocessed the PCR reads via MiXCR and lists one record per CDR3 protein. This table has some 9,900 distinct CDR3 sequences, 26% appearing once. The data stem from a study of vaccination and CD4 T cells after COVID-19. Turning to the study itself: Post-COVID samples had a sampling time that fell a median about 100 days after diagnosis (range 35 to 161).

V is TRBV10-2 and J is TRBJ1-2; 7 bases line up with TRBD1. The source of this sequence is a human donor who received a COVID-19 vaccine. The sample was CD4+ T cells from blood, cultured in vitro, taken before SARS-CoV-2 vaccination. The CDR3 nucleotides read TGCGCCAGCAGTGAAGACAGGGTGAGCTATGGCTACACCTTC. Amino acid sequence: CASSEDRVSYGYTF.